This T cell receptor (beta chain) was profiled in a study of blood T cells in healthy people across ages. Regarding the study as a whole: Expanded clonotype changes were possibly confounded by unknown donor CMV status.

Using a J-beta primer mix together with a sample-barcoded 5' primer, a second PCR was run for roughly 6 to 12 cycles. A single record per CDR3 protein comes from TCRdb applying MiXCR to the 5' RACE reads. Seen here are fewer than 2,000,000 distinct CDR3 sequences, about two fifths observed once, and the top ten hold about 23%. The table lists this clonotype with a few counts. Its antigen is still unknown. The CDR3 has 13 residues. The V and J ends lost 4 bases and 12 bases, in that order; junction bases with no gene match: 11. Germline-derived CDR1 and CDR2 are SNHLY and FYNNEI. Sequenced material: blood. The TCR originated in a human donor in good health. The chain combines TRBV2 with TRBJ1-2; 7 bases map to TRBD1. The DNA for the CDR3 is TGTGCCAGCAGTGGTGACAGGGCCCGAAGGGACACCTTC. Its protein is CASSGDRARRDTF.